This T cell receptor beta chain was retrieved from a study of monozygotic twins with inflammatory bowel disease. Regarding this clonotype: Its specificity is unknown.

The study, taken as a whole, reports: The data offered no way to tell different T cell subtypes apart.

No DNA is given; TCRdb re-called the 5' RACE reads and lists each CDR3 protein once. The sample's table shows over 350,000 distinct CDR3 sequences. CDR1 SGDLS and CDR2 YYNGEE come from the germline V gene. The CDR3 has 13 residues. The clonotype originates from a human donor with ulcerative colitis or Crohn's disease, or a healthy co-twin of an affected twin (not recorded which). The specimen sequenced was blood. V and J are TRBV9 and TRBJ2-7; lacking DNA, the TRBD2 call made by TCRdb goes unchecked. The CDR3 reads CASSPSGFYEQYF. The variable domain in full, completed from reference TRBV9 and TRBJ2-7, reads DSGVTQTPKHLITATGQRVTLRCSPRSGDLSVYWYQQSLDQGLQFLIQYYNGEERAKGNILERFSAQQFPDLHSELNLSSLELGDSALYFCASSPSGFYEQYFGPGTRLTVT.